One sample yielded the 13 T cell receptor beta chains listed below, sequenced in a study of shared clonotypes between healthy human individuals. Naive CD8 isolation took CD45RO-negative cells positively selected for CCR7 and excluded terminally differentiated effector memory CD45RA+ cells. The assay was immunoSEQ multiplex PCR, and TCRdb's table has in-frame clones only and misses some. There are about 2 million clones in the sample; 85% to 95% occur only once, and less than 1.5% lies in the top ten. The sequenced sample consisted of naive CD8+ T cells sorted from blood. Source of these receptors: a man aged 18 to 35 in good health.

The rearrangement uses TRBV5-6 and TRBJ1-2, with D perhaps TRBD1 (5 bases). Germline CDR1 and CDR2: SGHDT and YYEEEE. Trimming took off 2 bases at V and 4 bases at J, with 18 bases between the two ends. The CDR3 totals 16 residues. CDR3 nucleotide sequence: TGTGCCAGCAGCTTCAGAGGGACCCTAAGACTCTATGGCTACACCTTC. This sequence encodes CASSFRGTLRLYGYTF. Using reference TRBV5-6 and TRBJ1-2 for the parts outside the CDR3, the full variable domain is DAGVTQSPTHLIKTRGQQVTLRCSPKSGHDTVSWYQQALGQGPQFIFQYYEEEERQRGNFPDRFSGHQFPNYSSELNVNALLLGDSALYLCASSFRGTLRLYGYTFGSGTRLTVV.

The rearrangement links TRBV7-9 to TRBJ1-1, with TRBD1 matching over 8 bases. Germline CDR1 is SEHNR and CDR2 is FQNEAQ (reference sequence). The CDR3 consists of 14 residues. J lost 7 bases, V lost 6 bases, and 10 bases had no gene match. Here the CDR3 DNA reads TGTGCCAGCAGTTCCTCCGGGACAGGCCTTGAAGCTTTCTTT. Translation: CASSSSGTGLEAFF.

The gene calls are TRBV10-3 and TRBJ1-1; D ambiguous. This CDR3 comprises 12 residues. The germline V gene encodes CDR1 ENHRY and CDR2 SYGVKD. Trimming removed 4 bases at V and 1 base at J, with 4 bases between. Here the CDR3 DNA reads TGTGCCATCAGTGCTACGAACACTGAAGCTTTCTTT. This translates into CAISATNTEAFF.

The chain joins TRBV10-2 to TRBJ2-7; D is possibly TRBD1 (6 bases). The CDR3 loop spans 14 amino acids. Trimming removed 0 bases from V and 5 bases from J, with 11 bases in between. Germline CDR1 is WSHSY and CDR2 is SAAADI. DNA of the CDR3: TGCGCCAGCAGTGAGTCGCACAGGGACCACGAGCAGTACTTC. It encodes CASSESHRDHEQYF.

The V gene is TRBV19, the J gene TRBJ2-1, with no clear D. The germline gives CDR1 LNHDA, CDR2 SQIVND (reference sequence). V lost 3 bases to trimming and J lost 10 bases, with 10 bases between them. This CDR3 comprises 12 residues. The chain's CDR3 is CASSMSVWEQFF. For the CDR3, the DNA is TGTGCCAGTAGTATGTCGGTATGGGAGCAGTTCTTC.

The V gene is TRBV2, the J gene TRBJ1-1; 8 bases agree with TRBD1. V shed 8 bases, J shed 5 bases, and the junction held 4 bases outside the gene matches. This CDR3 has 12 residues. Germline-derived CDR1 and CDR2 are SNHLY and FYNNEI. In nucleotides, the CDR3 is TGTGCCAGCCCGGACAGGGAGACTGAAGCTTTCTTT. Translating it yields CASPDRETEAFF.

This sequence joins TRBV7-9 and TRBJ1-1; the match to TRBD1 covers 8 bases. The CDR3 has 16 residues. J was trimmed by 3 bases and V by 4 bases; bases with no gene match: 10. CDR1 is SEHNR, CDR2 FQNEAQ, per germline (reference sequence). The CDR3 spells CASSSKRQGQDTEAFF. CDR3 in DNA: TGTGCCAGCAGCTCGAAAAGACAGGGGCAGGACACTGAAGCTTTCTTT.

The rearrangement uses TRBV7-9 and TRBJ2-1; TRBD2 matches at 11 bases. The germline gives CDR1 SEHNR, CDR2 FQNEAQ (reference sequence). The CDR3 contains 15 residues. J lost 8 bases, V lost 5 bases, and 8 bases had no gene match. The CDR3 DNA follows: TGTGCCAGCAGCGGTAGCGGGAGGGTTATGGATGAGCAGTTCTTC. It translates to CASSGSGRVMDEQFF.

There are a few counts of this clone. This sequence joins TRBV10-1 and TRBJ1-6, with D unresolved. Per germline, CDR1 WNHNN and CDR2 SYGVQD (reference sequence). The CDR3 contains 14 residues. Trimming removed 4 bases at V and 3 bases at J, with 7 bases between. The CDR3 bases are TGCGCCAGCAGTGTGGATAGCTATAATTCACCCCTCCACTTT. It specifies CASSVDSYNSPLHF.

The chain has TRBV9 and TRBJ2-5, with 7 bases identical to TRBD1. Germline assignment: CDR1 SGDLS and CDR2 YYNGEE. The CDR3 runs to 14 residues. V lost 2 bases to trimming and J lost 5 bases; unmatched junction nucleotides: 6. This chain's CDR3 is CASSVTGVQETQYF. CDR3 coding DNA: TGTGCCAGCAGCGTCACAGGGGTTCAGGAGACCCAGTACTTC. Together with reference TRBV9 and TRBJ2-5, the CDR3 gives the full variable domain: DSGVTQTPKHLITATGQRVTLRCSPRSGDLSVYWYQQSLDQGLQFLIQYYNGEERAKGNILERFSAQQFPDLHSELNLSSLELGDSALYFCASSVTGVQETQYFGPGTRLLVL.

V and J are TRBV6-5 and TRBJ1-1; D uncertain. The CDR3 consists of 15 residues. V gave up 5 bases and J gave up 1 base, with 14 bases separating them. Germline V gene lookup returns CDR1 MNHEY and CDR2 SVGAGI. The CDR3 nucleotides read TGTGCCAGCAGTCAAAACGCCGTTGGGAACACTGAAGCTTTCTTT. It yields the protein CASSQNAVGNTEAFF.

The CDR3 loop reads CASSPGQGARPQHF. The CDR3 DNA reads TGTGCCAGCAGTCCCGGACAGGGTGCTCGGCCCCAGCATTTT. The chain joins TRBV27 to TRBJ1-5, with TRBD1 matching over 8 bases. After removal of 5 bases from V and 9 bases from J, the junction contained 9 bases not matched to a gene. The CDR3 is 14 residues long. Germline loops: CDR1 MNHEY, CDR2 SMNVEV (reference sequence).

The chain combines TRBV20-1 with TRBJ1-4; D is unresolved. Looked up from germline, CDR1 is DFQATT and CDR2 is SNEGSKA (reference sequence). The ends were cut back, 5 bases at V and 4 bases at J, with 2 bases in the middle. The length of the CDR3 is 10 residues. The CDR3 loop is CSAYNEKLFF. CDR3 nucleotides: TGCAGTGCTTATAATGAAAAACTGTTTTTT.